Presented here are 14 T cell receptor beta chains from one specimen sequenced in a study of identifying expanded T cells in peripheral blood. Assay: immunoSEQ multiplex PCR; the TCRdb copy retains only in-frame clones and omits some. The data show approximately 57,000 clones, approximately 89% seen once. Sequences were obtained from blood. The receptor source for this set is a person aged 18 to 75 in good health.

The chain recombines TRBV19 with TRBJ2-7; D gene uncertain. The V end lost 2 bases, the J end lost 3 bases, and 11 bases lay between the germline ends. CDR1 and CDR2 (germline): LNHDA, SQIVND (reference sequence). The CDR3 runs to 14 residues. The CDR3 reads CASSIRERIYEQYF. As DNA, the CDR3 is TGTGCCAGTAGTATAAGGGAACGGATCTACGAGCAGTACTTC.

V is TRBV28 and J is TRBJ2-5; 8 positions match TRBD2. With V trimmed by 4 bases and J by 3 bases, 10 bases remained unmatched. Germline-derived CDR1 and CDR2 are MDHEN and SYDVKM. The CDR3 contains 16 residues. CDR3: CASSSDAGGPEETQYF. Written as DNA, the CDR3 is TGTGCCAGCAGTTCTGACGCGGGGGGCCCGGAAGAGACCCAGTACTTC.

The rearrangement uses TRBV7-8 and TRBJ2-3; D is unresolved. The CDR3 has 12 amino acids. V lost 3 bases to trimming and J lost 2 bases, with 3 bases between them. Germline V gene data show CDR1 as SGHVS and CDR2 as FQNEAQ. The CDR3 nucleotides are TGTGCCAGCAGCTTTGTCACAGATACGCAGTATTTT. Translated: CASSFVTDTQYF.

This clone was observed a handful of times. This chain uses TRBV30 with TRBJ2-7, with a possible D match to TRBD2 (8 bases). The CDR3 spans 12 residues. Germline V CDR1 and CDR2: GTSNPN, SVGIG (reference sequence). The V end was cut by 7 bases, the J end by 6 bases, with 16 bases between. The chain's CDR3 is CAYREGASEQYF. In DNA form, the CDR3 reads TGTGCCTACCGGGAGGGGGCGAGCGAGCAGTACTTC.

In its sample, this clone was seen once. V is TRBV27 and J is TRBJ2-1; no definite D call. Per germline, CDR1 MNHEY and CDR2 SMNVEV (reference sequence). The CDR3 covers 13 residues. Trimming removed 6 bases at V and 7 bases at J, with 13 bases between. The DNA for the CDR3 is TGTGCCAGCAGGTGGCTAGTTGGGAATGAGCAGTTCTTC. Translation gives CASRWLVGNEQFF.

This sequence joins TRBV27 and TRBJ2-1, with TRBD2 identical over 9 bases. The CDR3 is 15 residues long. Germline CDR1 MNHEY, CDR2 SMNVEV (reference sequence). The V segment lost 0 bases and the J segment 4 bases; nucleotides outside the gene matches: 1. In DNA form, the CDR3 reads TGTGCCAGCAGTTTATCAGCGGGGGGTTACAATGAGCAGTTCTTC. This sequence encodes CASSLSAGGYNEQFF.

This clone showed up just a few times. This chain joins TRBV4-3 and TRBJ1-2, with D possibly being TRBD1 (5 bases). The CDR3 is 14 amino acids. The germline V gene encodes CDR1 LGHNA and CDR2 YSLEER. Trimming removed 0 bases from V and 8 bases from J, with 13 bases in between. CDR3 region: CASSQDLRGKGYTF. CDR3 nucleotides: TGCGCCAGCAGCCAAGATCTGAGGGGAAAGGGCTACACCTTC.

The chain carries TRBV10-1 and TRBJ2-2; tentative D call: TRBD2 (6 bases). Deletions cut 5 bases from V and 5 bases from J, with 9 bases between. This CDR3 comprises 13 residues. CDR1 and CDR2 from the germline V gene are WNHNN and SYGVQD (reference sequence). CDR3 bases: TGCGCCAGCAGTATCGGGGGTACCGGGGAGCTGTTTTTT. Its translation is CASSIGGTGELFF.

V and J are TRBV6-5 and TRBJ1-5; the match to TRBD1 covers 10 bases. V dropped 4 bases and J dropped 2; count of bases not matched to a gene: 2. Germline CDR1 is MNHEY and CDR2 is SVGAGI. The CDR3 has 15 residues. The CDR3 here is CASSSGTGGNQPQHF. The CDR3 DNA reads TGTGCCAGCAGTTCCGGGACAGGGGGCAATCAGCCCCAGCATTTT.

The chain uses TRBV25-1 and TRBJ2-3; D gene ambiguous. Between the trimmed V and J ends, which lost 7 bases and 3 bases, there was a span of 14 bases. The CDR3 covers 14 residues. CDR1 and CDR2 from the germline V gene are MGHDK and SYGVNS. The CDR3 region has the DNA TGTGCCAGCAATAACCTTCAGGCTACAGATACGCAGTATTTT. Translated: CASNNLQATDTQYF.

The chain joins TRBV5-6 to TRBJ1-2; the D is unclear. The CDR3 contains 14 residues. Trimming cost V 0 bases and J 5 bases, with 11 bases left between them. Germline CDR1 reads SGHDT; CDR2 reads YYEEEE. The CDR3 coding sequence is TGTGCCAGCAGCTTGGATCGGATGCAGTATGGCTACACCTTC. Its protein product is CASSLDRMQYGYTF.

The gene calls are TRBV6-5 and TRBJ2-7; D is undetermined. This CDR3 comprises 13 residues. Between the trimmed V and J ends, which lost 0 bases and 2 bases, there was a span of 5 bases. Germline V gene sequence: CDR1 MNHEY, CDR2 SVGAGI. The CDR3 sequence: CASSYSPTYEQYF. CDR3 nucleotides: TGTGCCAGCAGTTACTCTCCAACCTACGAGCAGTACTTC.

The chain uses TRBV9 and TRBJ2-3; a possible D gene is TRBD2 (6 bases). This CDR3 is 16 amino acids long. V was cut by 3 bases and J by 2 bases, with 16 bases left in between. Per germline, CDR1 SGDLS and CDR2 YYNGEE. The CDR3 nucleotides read TGTGCCAGCAGCGCCGGGGGACTTAGTCTCACAGATACGCAGTATTTT. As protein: CASSAGGLSLTDTQYF.

The CDR3 protein is CASSLSGTGSGNTIYF. In DNA form, the CDR3 reads TGTGCCAGCTCACTGTCCGGGACAGGGAGCGGAAACACCATATATTTT. The chain couples TRBV18 to TRBJ1-3; 9 positions agree with TRBD1. V was pared by 4 bases and J by 4 bases, with 8 bases of the junction left unmatched. The CDR3 spans 16 residues. Germline V gene data show CDR1 as KGHSH and CDR2 as LQKENI.